A selection of T cell receptor beta chains follows, all from one sample in a study of blood T cell repertoires in COVID-19. This table comes from immunoSEQ multiplex PCR, and its TCRdb copy is limited to in-frame clones, with some not included. This table has 110,000 or so clones, approximately 88% appearing once. Sequencing input: peripheral blood. These receptors came from a woman in her 40s with acute or convalescent COVID-19. CDR3s include the opening cysteine and the closing phenylalanine or tryptophan. D genes are given only for firm matches. The size of a clone is reported for some rows only, either as once, few or many, or as a class for expanded clones.

V gene	clone size	D gene	J gene	CDR3 DNA	CDR3 protein
TRBV19	.	.	TRBJ1-4	TGTGCCAGTAGTTCCCTCTCGGGACATCGGAGTGAAAAACTGTTTTTT	CASSSLSGHRSEKLFF
TRBV4-3	few	TRBD2	TRBJ2-5	TGCGCCAGCAGCCGAAGTTCAGCGGGGCTCCAAGAGACCCAGTACTTC	CASSRSSAGLQETQYF
TRBV5-1	.	TRBD1	TRBJ2-7	TGCGCCAGCAGCCCAAACCCGGGACAGGGGCTCTACGAGCAGTACTTC	CASSPNPGQGLYEQYF
TRBV4-3	once	.	TRBJ2-7	TGCGCCAGCAGCCAAGATTACGGGAACTACGAGCAGTACTTC	CASSQDYGNYEQYF
TRBV5-4	once	TRBD2	TRBJ2-3	TGTGCCAGCAGCTTGGCCGGCGGGGGGACTAGGGGAGATACGCAGTATTTT	CASSLAGGGTRGDTQYF
TRBV6-6	.	.	TRBJ1-2	TGTGCCAGCAGTTATGTTGGAGGGAGCTATGGCTACACCTTC	CASSYVGGSYGYTF
TRBV6-5	once	.	TRBJ1-5	TGTGCCAGCAGAAAACAGGGATCTGATCAGCCCCAGCATTTT	CASRKQGSDQPQHF
TRBV4-2	.	.	TRBJ2-1	TGTGCCAGCAGCCCCACGTTGGGGACTGCCTACAATGAGCAGTTCTTC	CASSPTLGTAYNEQFF
TRBV30	once	.	TRBJ1-2	TGTGCCTGGAGTCTGGGGCGGGACGGGTACTATGGCTACACCTTC	CAWSLGRDGYYGYTF
TRBV5-1	.	.	TRBJ2-1	TGCGCCAGCAGCTCCGGGGGTCGGCCCAATGAGCAGTTCTTC	CASSSGGRPNEQFF
TRBV5-6	.	TRBD2	TRBJ2-3	TGTGCCAGCACAATAGCGGGGGGGAGCACAGATACGCAGTATTTT	CASTIAGGSTDTQYF
TRBV4-1	.	TRBD1	TRBJ2-1	TGCGCCAGCAGCCAAGATTCCGGACAGGGACCCTACAATGAGCAGTTCTTC	CASSQDSGQGPYNEQFF
TRBV4-1	.	TRBD1	TRBJ2-6	TGCGCCAGCAGCCAAGATCCTTTCGTCCCAGGGGGCGCGGTAGGGGCCAACGTCCTGACTTTC	CASSQDPFVPGGAVGANVLTF
TRBV3-1/TRBV3-2	.	TRBD1	TRBJ1-5	TGTGCCAGCAGCGTAAACAGGGGGCCCGGGAATCAGCCCCAGCATTTT	CASSVNRGPGNQPQHF
TRBV5-6	.	.	TRBJ1-1	TGTGCCAGCAGCCTGCGGGCCGTGAACACTGAAGCTTTCTTT	CASSLRAVNTEAFF
TRBV10-2	.	.	TRBJ1-1	TGCGCCAGCAGTGATCAGGGAGGGACTGAAGCTTTCTTT	CASSDQGGTEAFF
TRBV24-1	.	TRBD1	TRBJ2-3	TGTGCCACCAGTGATTCCCCGGGACAGGGAAGGGATACGCAGTATTTT	CATSDSPGQGRDTQYF
TRBV7-6	.	.	TRBJ2-2	TGTGCCAGCAGCTTAGAACAGCACAGCCTCGCGAACACCGGGGAGCTGTTTTTT	CASSLEQHSLANTGELFF
TRBV2	.	.	TRBJ2-3	TGTGCCAGCATGGGCGTCACAGGCTTAGTTAGCACAGATACGCAGTATTTT	CASMGVTGLVSTDTQYF
TRBV10-3	.	TRBD2	TRBJ2-3	TGTGCCATCACCGGGGCGGGGGGCGATACGCAGTATTTT	CAITGAGGDTQYF
TRBV19	.	.	TRBJ2-1	TGTGCCAGTAGGCAGGGCCATGAGCAGTTCTTC	CASRQGHEQFF
TRBV30	once	.	TRBJ1-3	TGTGCCTGGACATCTGGAAACACCATATATTTT	CAWTSGNTIYF
TRBV27	.	.	TRBJ1-1	TGTGCCAGCAGTTTAGGGTACCGCGGGACTGAAGCTTTCTTT	CASSLGYRGTEAFF
TRBV29-1	.	TRBD1	TRBJ1-2	TGCAGCGCAATTACAGGGGGGGGATATGGCTACACCTTC	CSAITGGGYGYTF
TRBV9	.	.	TRBJ2-3	TGTGCCAGCAGCGCGTCGGATACGCAGTATTTT	CASSASDTQYF
TRBV5-1	.	.	TRBJ1-6	TGCGCCAGCAGCGCGGACGGGGGAAATTCACCCCTCCACTTT	CASSADGGNSPLHF
TRBV12-1	once	.	TRBJ2-3	TGTGCCAGCAGCTTTGATATCTGGGCTAGCGGGGGCACAGATACGCAGTATTTT	CASSFDIWASGGTDTQYF
TRBV2	.	TRBD2	TRBJ2-3	TGTGCCAGCAGTGAAGCGCTAGCGGGGGGGCGAGATACGCAGTATTTT	CASSEALAGGRDTQYF
TRBV7-9	.	.	TRBJ1-1	TGTGCCAGCAGCCGGGACTCGGAAGCTTTCTTT	CASSRDSEAFF
TRBV28	.	.	TRBJ1-2	TGTGCCAGCAGCCGTTCCGCGGGCTACACCTTC	CASSRSAGYTF
TRBV25-1	.	TRBD1	TRBJ2-1	TGTGCCAGCAGTGACCACAGGGGTGTGAACAATGAGCAGTTCTTC	CASSDHRGVNNEQFF
TRBV2	once	TRBD2	TRBJ2-5	TGTGCCAGCAGTGGGCTTAGCGGGGGCGGACAAGAGACCCAGTACTTC	CASSGLSGGGQETQYF